These 31 T cell receptor beta chains came from one sample sequenced in a study of T cells in women clearing cervical HPV infection. The table came from immunoSEQ multiplex PCR; TCRdb's copy has only in-frame clones and leaves some out. This sample's table has some 16,000 clones. The sequencing input was blood buffy coat. The receptors derive from a woman aged 18-70 years with a cervical HPV16 infection that either progressed to CIN3+ or cleared (not recorded which).

With regard to this clone: The read comes to an end 3 residues before the CDR3 does, leaving the germline J gene to fill in the end. The chain carries TRBV10-2 and TRBJ1-6; 10 nucleotides align to TRBD1. From germline, CDR1 is WSHSY and CDR2 SAAADI. V lost 4 bases to trimming and J lost 6 bases; unmatched junction nucleotides: 12. This CDR3 spans 18 amino acids. The CDR3 bases that were read are TGCGCCAGCAGTGCGGGACAGGGGTCTGGTATCGGTAATTCACCC. Amino acid sequence: CASSAGQGSGIGNSP. The full CDR3 is CASSAGQGSGIGNSPLHF.

On this clone: The germline gene is not matched at one end of the junction; a read error may be the cause. The read falls 3 residues short of the CDR3 end, and the missing part is taken from the germline J gene. The gene calls are TRBV5-1 and TRBJ2-3; 10 positions match TRBD1. From germline, CDR1 is SGHRS and CDR2 YFSETQ. The CDR3 runs 14 residues. The covered CDR3 bases are TGCGCCGGCAGCTTAGGACAGGGGGGAGATACG. This gives the protein CAGSLGQGGDT. The complete CDR3 protein is CAGSLGQGGDTQYF.

Of note for this clone: From the germline J gene comes the end of the CDR3, since the read stops 3 residues before it. The genes are TRBV5-1 and TRBJ2-6; tentative D call: TRBD2 (6 bases). This CDR3 is built from 18 residues. Per the germline V gene, CDR1 is SGHRS and CDR2 is YFSETQ. Deletions cut 4 bases from V and 0 bases from J, with 17 bases between. Here the CDR3 reads CASSPSPGVRSGANVLTF. Partial CDR3 DNA: TGCGCCAGCAGCCCCTCGCCGGGGGTACGCTCTGGGGCCAACGTC.

On this clone: Read coverage stops 3 residues before the CDR3 terminus; the germline J gene supplies the remainder. The gene calls are TRBV2 and TRBJ2-1; 7 bases are shared with TRBD1. With 2 bases clipped from V and 7 bases from J, the junction kept 8 bases outside the gene matches. This CDR3 has 15 residues. Germline CDR1 and CDR2: SNHLY and FYNNEI. The CDR3 protein is CASSEFRTGDNEQFF. CDR3 bases read: TGTGCCAGCAGTGAATTCCGGACAGGTGATAATGAG. The variable domain in full, completed from reference TRBV2 and TRBJ2-1, reads EPEVTQTPSHQVTQMGQEVILRCVPISNHLYFYWYRQILGQKVEFLVSFYNNEISEKSEIFDDQFSVERPDGSNFTLKIRSTKLEDSAMYFCASSEFRTGDNEQFFGPGTRLTVL.

A remark on this clone: The CDR3 extends 3 residues past the end of the read, so its final part is completed from the germline J gene. The chain joins TRBV18 to TRBJ1-1, with D unresolved. Trimming removed 1 base at V and 2 bases at J, with 5 bases between. Germline lookup yields CDR1 KGHSH and CDR2 LQKENI. The CDR3 totals 13 residues. CDR3 DNA, as far as it was read: TGTGCCAGCTCACCACAGGGTAACACTGAA. It encodes CASSPQGNTE. The CDR3 as a whole reads CASSPQGNTEAFF.

As concerns this clone: The read comes to an end 3 residues before the CDR3 does, leaving the germline J gene to fill in the end. V is TRBV28 and J is TRBJ2-5; no clear D. Germline V gene lookup returns CDR1 MDHEN and CDR2 SYDVKM. V was clipped by 1 base and J by 5 bases, with 5 bases between them. The CDR3 runs to 12 residues. The CDR3 loop reads CASSLSPETQYF. The CDR3 bases that were read are TGTGCCAGCAGTTTATCTCCGGAGACC. Full variable domain (rest looked up from reference TRBV28 and TRBJ2-5): DVKVTQSSRYLVKRTGEKVFLECVQDMDHENMFWYRQDPGLGLRLIYFSYDVKMKEKGDIPEGYSVSREKKERFSLILESASTNQTSMYLCASSLSPETQYFGPGTRLLVL.

As to this clone: From the germline J gene comes the end of the CDR3, since the read stops 3 residues before it. The gene calls are TRBV5-1 and TRBJ1-2, with D maybe TRBD1 (5 bases). The CDR3 is 13 amino acids. Germline V gene sequence: CDR1 SGHRS, CDR2 YFSETQ. The V and J ends lost 1 base and 3 bases respectively, with 7 bases between them. The sequenced CDR3 bases are TGCGCCAGCAGCTTGAAAGGGGACTATGGC. This gives the protein CASSLKGDYG. The full-length CDR3 reads as CASSLKGDYGYTF.

A remark on this clone: The CDR3 is cut off 3 residues early in the read; its end comes from the germline J gene. This rearrangement joins TRBV2 to TRBJ2-2; TRBD2 might be the D (5 bases). The germline gives CDR1 SNHLY, CDR2 FYNNEI. The length of the CDR3 is 12 residues. The sequenced CDR3 bases are TGTGCCAGCAGTGCATCTAGCCTGAGG. Protein product: CASSASSLR. The whole CDR3 reads CASSASSLRLFF.

As concerns this clone: The sequenced fragment ends 3 residues before the CDR3 boundary, so the rest is inferred from the germline J gene. The gene calls are TRBV7-9 and TRBJ2-3; a possible D gene is TRBD1 (5 bases). CDR1 is SEHNR, CDR2 FQNEAQ, per germline (reference sequence). V was shortened by 3 bases and J by 5 bases, with 12 bases between the two germline ends. The CDR3 sequence is 14 residues long. This CDR3 reads CASSFARQLDTQYF. The sequenced CDR3 bases are TGTGCCAGCAGCTTCGCTCGACAGTTAGATACG.

On this clone itself: The read ends 3 residues early relative to the CDR3; the germline J gene fills the gap. This rearrangement joins TRBV9 to TRBJ2-5; 12 positions match TRBD2. V lost 2 bases and J lost 2; bases outside the gene matches: 4. CDR3 length: 16 residues. Germline loops: CDR1 SGDLS, CDR2 YYNGEE. The part of the CDR3 DNA that was read is TGTGCCAGCAGCGTCGGACTAGCGGGGAGTCAAGAGACC. It encodes CASSVGLAGSQET. The entire CDR3 protein reads CASSVGLAGSQETQYF. Variable domain in full (rest from reference TRBV9 and TRBJ2-5): DSGVTQTPKHLITATGQRVTLRCSPRSGDLSVYWYQQSLDQGLQFLIQYYNGEERAKGNILERFSAQQFPDLHSELNLSSLELGDSALYFCASSVGLAGSQETQYFGPGTRLLVL.

A note on this clone: The read ends 3 residues shy of where the CDR3 ends; the end is completed using the germline J gene. The chain joins TRBV7-9 to TRBJ1-2; unclear D gene. This CDR3 spans 15 amino acids. Germline CDR1 and CDR2: SEHNR and FQNEAQ (reference sequence). The germline V and J ends were trimmed by 5 bases and 0 bases, with 13 bases remaining between them. The DNA read from the CDR3 is TGTGCCAGCAGCCGAGGGTCTTCAACTAACTATGGC. Protein product: CASSRGSSTNYG. The CDR3 reads in full as CASSRGSSTNYGYTF. The full variable domain, with the rest looked up from reference TRBV7-9 and TRBJ1-2, is DTGVSQNPRHKITKRGQNVTFRCDPISEHNRLYWYRQTLGQGPEFLTYFQNEAQLEKSRLLSDRFSAERPKGSFSTLEIQRTEQGDSAMYLCASSRGSSTNYGYTFGSGTRLTVV.

Worth noting for this clone: The read falls 3 residues short of the CDR3 end, and the missing part is taken from the germline J gene. This chain joins TRBV2 and TRBJ1-5; no reliable D call. The germline V and J ends were trimmed by 3 bases and 3 bases, with 15 bases remaining between them. CDR3 length equals 16 residues. Germline V lookup: CDR1 SNHLY, CDR2 FYNNEI. The CDR3 reads CASSDTNRPTNQPQHF. Partial CDR3 DNA: TGTGCCAGCAGTGATACAAACAGACCTACCAATCAGCCC.

Comment on this clone: The missing CDR3 end, 3 residues past where the read stops, is filled in from the germline J gene. The rearrangement uses TRBV5-4 and TRBJ1-2; D possibly corresponds to TRBD1 (5 bases). Trimming shortened V by 3 bases and J by 7 bases, and 10 bases separated the two germline ends. Germline CDR1 and CDR2: SGHNT and YYREEE (reference sequence). This CDR3 is 12 amino acids long. The CDR3 spells CASSSAGVGYTF. The part of the CDR3 DNA that was read is TGTGCCAGCAGCTCGGCGGGGGTTGGC.

A remark on this clone: Read sequence stops 3 residues before the CDR3 end, and the germline J gene provides the missing end. This chain connects TRBV19 to TRBJ2-2; 7 bases map to TRBD1. Germline CDR1 reads LNHDA; CDR2 reads SQIVND (reference sequence). With V trimmed by 6 bases and J by 2 bases, 3 bases remained unmatched. The CDR3 covers 14 residues. CDR3 amino acids: CASRGTANTGELFF. CDR3 bases read: TGTGCCAGTAGAGGGACAGCTAACACCGGGGAG.

On this clone: The read finishes 3 residues shy of the CDR3 end, and the germline J gene is used to complete it. The V call is TRBV7-2, the J call TRBJ1-2; 10 nucleotides align to TRBD1. Germline CDR1 and CDR2: SGHTA and FQGNSA. This CDR3 is 14 amino acids long. V was clipped by 6 bases and J by 7 bases; unmatched bases: 8. The sequenced part of the CDR3 DNA is TGTGCCAGCAGGTTCCGGGACAGGGGTTTTGGC. Amino acids: CASRFRDRGFG. The whole CDR3 region reads CASRFRDRGFGYTF.

CDR3 DNA (partial): TGTGCCAGCAGCTTGGACAGGGGGCCTCCCGGC. Its protein product is CASSLDRGPPG. The full CDR3 protein reads CASSLDRGPPGYTF. The V and J genes are TRBV5-6 and TRBJ1-2; 9 nucleotides line up with TRBD1. Coverage ceases 3 residues before the CDR3 finishes, and the germline J gene fills in the end. The CDR3 covers 14 residues. The V gene's germline CDR1 is SGHDT and CDR2 YYEEEE.

Worth noting for this clone: The read terminates 3 residues before the CDR3 end, so the remaining end is supplied by the germline J gene. This chain joins TRBV7-2 and TRBJ1-2; 8 bases map to TRBD1. CDR1 is SGHTA, CDR2 FQGNSA, per germline. V shed 4 bases, J shed 6 bases, and the junction held 10 bases outside the gene matches. The CDR3 is 15 residues long. Incomplete CDR3 DNA: TGTGCCAGCAGCTCGGTCGTCGGACAGGGTAATGGC. As protein: CASSSVVGQGNG. The complete CDR3 sequence is CASSSVVGQGNGYTF. Full variable domain (rest looked up from reference TRBV7-2 and TRBJ1-2): GAGVSQSPSNKVTEKGKDVELRCDPISGHTALYWYRQSLGQGLEFLIYFQGNSAPDKSGLPSDRFSAERTGGSVSTLTIQRTQQEDSAVYLCASSSVVGQGNGYTFGSGTRLTVV.

As concerns this clone: The CDR3 end lies 3 residues beyond the end of the read and is filled in from the germline J gene. The chain employs TRBV19 and TRBJ2-7; the D is unclear. Trimming took off 0 bases at V and 4 bases at J, with 7 bases between the two ends. Germline-derived CDR1 and CDR2 are LNHDA and SQIVND (reference sequence). The CDR3 totals 13 residues. The CDR3 is CASSIDIEYEQYF. The DNA read from the CDR3 is TGTGCCAGTAGTATAGATATAGAGTACGAG.

For this clone: The missing CDR3 end, 3 residues past where the read stops, is filled in from the germline J gene. The gene calls are TRBV29-1 and TRBJ1-4; D might be TRBD1 (5 bases). Trimming cost V 3 bases and J 10 bases, with 15 bases left between them. This CDR3 is 13 amino acids long. Germline V gives CDR1 SQVTM, CDR2 ANQGSEA. CDR3 bases read: TGCAGCGTTGAGGGGCAGCCCGGGGGAAAA. Its translation: CSVEGQPGGK. The entire CDR3 protein reads CSVEGQPGGKLFF.

With respect to this clone: Read coverage stops 3 residues before the CDR3 terminus; the germline J gene supplies the remainder. The chain recombines TRBV5-4 with TRBJ2-7; 9 nucleotides match TRBD2. Germline loops: CDR1 SGHNT, CDR2 YYREEE (reference sequence). The CDR3 loop spans 15 amino acids. Losses at the gene ends were 1 base for V and 0 bases for J; bases not matched to a gene: 2. The sequenced part of the CDR3 DNA is TGTGCCAGCAGCTTGAGTAGCGGGAGCTCCTACGAG. This encodes CASSLSSGSSYE. The entire CDR3 sequence reads CASSLSSGSSYEQYF.

The part of the CDR3 DNA that was read is TGTGCCAGCACCGGACAGTTCAATCAGCCC. Translated, it gives CASTGQFNQP. The whole CDR3 reads CASTGQFNQPQHF. The chain uses TRBV18 and TRBJ1-5; possibly TRBD1 for D (6 bases). The read gets to within 3 residues of the CDR3 end, and the germline J gene fills in the rest. V shed 8 bases and J shed 3 bases, with 11 bases lying between them. The CDR3 runs 13 residues. In germline, CDR1 is KGHSH, CDR2 LQKENI. The variable domain in full, with the rest retrieved from reference TRBV18 and TRBJ1-5, is NAGVMQNPRHLVRRRGQEARLRCSPMKGHSHVYWYRQLPEEGLKFMVYLQKENIIDESGMPKERFSAEFPKEGPSILRIQQVVRGDSAAYFCASTGQFNQPQHFGDGTRLSIL.

Judged by frequency, this clone is medium-sized. From the germline J gene comes the end of the CDR3, since the read stops 3 residues before it. The chain uses TRBV19 and TRBJ1-2; TRBD1 matches 7 bases. The CDR3 is 16 residues long. Germline values: CDR1 LNHDA, CDR2 SQIVND (reference sequence). V gave up 0 bases and J gave up 5 bases; unmatched junction bases: 9. CDR3 residues: CASSIDWPGQIYGYTF. The CDR3 DNA, read in part, is TGTGCCAGTAGTATAGATTGGCCGGGACAGATTTATGGC.

A note on this clone: Read data end 3 residues before the CDR3 end; the end is taken from the germline J gene. The V call is TRBV13, the J call TRBJ1-2; TRBD1 agrees at 7 bases. Per the germline V gene, CDR1 is PRHDT and CDR2 is FYEKMQ (reference sequence). The CDR3 spans 16 residues. The CDR3 bases that were read are TGTGCCAGCAGCTCAGAGGGGGCCGGGACAGTATCAAGC. Encoded protein: CASSSEGAGTVSS. The full CDR3 is CASSSEGAGTVSSYTF.

Points on this clone: The read gets to within 3 residues of the CDR3 end, and the germline J gene fills in the rest. The rearrangement joins TRBV5-1 to TRBJ2-1; no firm D call. CDR1 is SGHRS and CDR2 is YFSETQ in the germline V gene. Trimming shortened V by 0 bases and J by 5 bases, and 6 bases separated the two germline ends. The length of the CDR3 is 13 residues. The CDR3 spells CASSLVANNEQFF. CDR3 bases read: TGCGCCAGCAGCTTGGTAGCTAACAATGAG.

As to this clone: The read finishes 3 residues shy of the CDR3 end, and the germline J gene is used to complete it. The rearrangement uses TRBV7-2 and TRBJ1-1; TRBD1 might be the D (5 bases). The ends were cut back, 6 bases at V and 0 bases at J, with 11 bases in the middle. The CDR3 is 14 residues long. Germline CDR1 is SGHTA and CDR2 is FQGNSA. Incomplete CDR3 DNA: TGTGCCAGCAGTTTGACAGAGATGAACACTGAA. As protein: CASSLTEMNTE. The full CDR3 is CASSLTEMNTEAFF.

Notes on this clone: The CDR3 extends 3 residues past the end of the read, so its final part is completed from the germline J gene. The genes are TRBV5-1 and TRBJ2-3; 8 bases match TRBD1. CDR3 size: 14 residues. Trimming removed 4 bases from V and 5 bases from J; junction bases left unmatched: 6. The germline V gene encodes CDR1 SGHRS and CDR2 YFSETQ. This CDR3 is CASSQDRGGDTQYF. The part of the CDR3 DNA that was read is TGCGCCAGCAGCCAAGACAGGGGAGGAGATACG.

CDR3 in amino acids: CASSFEQTTNYGYTF. The CDR3 DNA, read in part, is TGTGCCAGCAGCTTTGAACAGACTACTAACTATGGC. V usage is TRBV5-4 and J usage is TRBJ1-2; D is ambiguous. The read terminates 3 residues ahead of where the CDR3 ends, so the germline J gene completes it. V was shortened by 2 bases and J by 0 bases, with 11 bases between the two germline ends. The CDR3 is 15 residues long. Looked up from germline, CDR1 is SGHNT and CDR2 is YYREEE (reference sequence).

In regard to this clone: From the germline J gene comes the end of the CDR3, since the read stops 3 residues before it. This chain uses TRBV18 with TRBJ2-7; no clear D. Trimming stripped 5 bases from V and 0 bases from J, with 14 bases between. The CDR3 is 15 amino acids. The germline V gene encodes CDR1 KGHSH and CDR2 LQKENI. The CDR3 reads CASSASRQASYEQYF. The sequenced part of the CDR3 DNA is TGTGCCAGCTCAGCCAGCCGCCAGGCCTCCTACGAG.

Concerning this clone: Read data end 3 residues before the CDR3 end; the end is taken from the germline J gene. V usage is TRBV7-2 and J usage is TRBJ1-5, with D perhaps TRBD1 (6 bases). The CDR3 contains 14 residues. With 6 bases removed from V and 1 base from J, the gap between germline ends came to 10 bases. Germline assignment: CDR1 SGHTA and CDR2 FQGNSA. CDR3 sequence reads: CASRPQGSNQPQHF. The part of the CDR3 DNA that was read is TGTGCCAGCAGACCCCAGGGGAGCAATCAGCCC.

In regard to this clone: With the read ending 3 residues before the CDR3 end, the germline J gene is used to fill in that end. The chain recombines TRBV18 with TRBJ2-5, with 8 bases aligning to TRBD1. J was trimmed by 5 bases and V by 0 bases; bases with no gene match: 2. Looked up from germline, CDR1 is KGHSH and CDR2 is LQKENI. This CDR3 contains 14 residues. The part of the CDR3 DNA that was read is TGTGCCAGCTCACCACCGGACAGGGAGGAGACC. It codes for CASSPPDREET. The full CDR3 protein reads CASSPPDREETQYF.

With respect to this clone: The read stops 3 residues short of the end of the CDR3; the missing end is completed from the germline J gene. The chain is built from TRBV4-2 and TRBJ1-2; perhaps TRBD1 as D (6 bases). Looked up from germline, CDR1 is LGHNA and CDR2 is YNFKEQ. This CDR3 has 13 residues. The part of the CDR3 DNA that was read is TGTGCCAGCAGCCAAGGGGGGCGAGTAGGC. Its protein product is CASSQGGRVG. The CDR3 reads in full as CASSQGGRVGYTF.